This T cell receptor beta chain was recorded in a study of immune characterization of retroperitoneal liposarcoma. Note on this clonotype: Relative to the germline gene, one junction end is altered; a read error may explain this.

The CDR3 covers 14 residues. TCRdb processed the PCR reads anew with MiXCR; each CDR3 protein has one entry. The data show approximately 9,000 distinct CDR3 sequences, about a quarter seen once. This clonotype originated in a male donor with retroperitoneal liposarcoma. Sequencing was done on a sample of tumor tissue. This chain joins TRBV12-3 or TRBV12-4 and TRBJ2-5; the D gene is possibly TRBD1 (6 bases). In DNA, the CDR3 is TGTGCCAGCATAGGGGGACCAAACCGAGAGACCCAGATCTTC. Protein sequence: CASIGGPNRETQIF.